The 12 T cell receptor beta chains in this list originate from one sample, sequenced in a study of cytomegalovirus exposure and HLA in healthy donors (dated by TCRdb to 2017 to 2019). Libraries were built with the immunoSEQ multiplex PCR assay. A mixture of 60 forward primers for TCR Vbeta segments and 13 reverse primers for TCR Jbeta segments was used in the multiplex PCR. TCRdb retrieved this table from immuneACCESS and kept in-frame rearrangements only. Not all clones are present; in checked studies, unresolved V genes account for under half, and no reason is known for the remainder. Within this sample are fewer than 200,000 clones, with about 80% of them counted one time only. 1.3% of the sample rests with the top ten. Input material: PBMCs. The receptors derive from a man between 25 and 39 years old in good health and CMV-seronegative.

This clone came up a few times. The chain employs TRBV4-2 and TRBJ2-5, with 14 bases that match TRBD2. Germline trimming cut 1 base from V and 1 base from J; bases unmatched to any gene: 14. The germline gives CDR1 LGHNA, CDR2 YNFKEQ. This CDR3 is 21 amino acids long. The CDR3 coding sequence is TGTGCCAGCAGCCAAGTAGCCGGGACTAGCGGGAGCCTGTCGCTCCAAGAGACCCAGTACTTC. Translating gives CASSQVAGTSGSLSLQETQYF.

This clone was seen a few times. The chain employs TRBV5-1 and TRBJ1-1; TRBD1 might be the D (6 bases). Germline assignment: CDR1 SGHRS and CDR2 YFSETQ. The V and J ends lost 3 bases and 0 bases respectively, with 18 bases between them. CDR3 length: 17 residues. In DNA form, the CDR3 reads TGCGCCAGCAGCTGGGGTGTTGGGGGCGTGGTGAACACTGAAGCTTTCTTT. It encodes CASSWGVGGVVNTEAFF.

V usage is TRBV5-4 and J usage is TRBJ2-3; 8 nucleotides align to TRBD2. Germline CDR1 and CDR2: SGHNT and YYREEE (reference sequence). This CDR3 region has 16 residues. The V gene end was trimmed by 4 bases and the J gene end by 4 bases; junction bases not matched to a gene: 11. CDR3 amino acids: CASSLWVAGISDTQYF. CDR3 nucleotide sequence: TGTGCCAGCAGCCTTTGGGTAGCGGGGATATCAGATACGCAGTATTTT.

This clone came up a few times. The chain combines TRBV6-6 with TRBJ1-3, with unresolved D. Germline V gene data show CDR1 as MNHNY and CDR2 as SVGAGI (reference sequence). V was pared by 2 bases and J by 2 bases, with 7 bases between. This CDR3 spans 14 amino acids. The CDR3 spells CASSYIAPGNTIYF. As DNA, the CDR3 is TGTGCCAGCAGTTACATAGCTCCTGGAAACACCATATATTTT.

The sample holds one count of this clone. Compared with germline, one end of the junction differs, possibly owing to a read error. The rearrangement links TRBV7-9 to TRBJ1-2; no clear D gene. Germline V gene sequence: CDR1 SEHNR, CDR2 FQNEAQ (reference sequence). The CDR3 runs 14 residues. The CDR3 nucleotides are TGTTCCAGCAGACCAGTCGGAGGTCTTGATGGCTACACCTTC. As protein: CSSRPVGGLDGYTF.

This clone is a singleton in its sample. The gene calls are TRBV28 and TRBJ1-5, with D uncertain. The CDR3 is 13 residues long. The V end was cut by 3 bases, the J end by 3 bases, with 6 bases between. From germline, CDR1 is MDHEN and CDR2 SYDVKM. CDR3 loop: CASSFPLNQPQHF. The CDR3 region has the DNA TGTGCCAGCAGTTTCCCACTCAATCAGCCCCAGCATTTT.

This chain links TRBV15 with TRBJ1-2, with 7 bases matching TRBD1. This CDR3 is 17 amino acids long. With 0 bases clipped from V and 4 bases from J, the junction kept 11 bases outside the gene matches. CDR1 is LNHNV and CDR2 is YYDKDF in the germline V gene (reference sequence). The CDR3 DNA is TGTGCCACCAGCAGAGATCGGACAGGTCTCATGGGCTATGGCTACACCTTC. This codes for CATSRDRTGLMGYGYTF.

The rearrangement joins TRBV28 to TRBJ1-1; D unresolved. This CDR3 has 13 residues. Germline-derived CDR1 and CDR2 are MDHEN and SYDVKM. The V and J ends lost 2 bases and 11 bases respectively, with 15 bases between them. The CDR3 loop reads CASSLREQRGAFF. In nucleotides, the CDR3 is TGTGCCAGCAGTTTACGGGAACAGCGTGGGGCTTTCTTT.

The V and J genes are TRBV7-2 and TRBJ2-7; 7 positions match TRBD1. Germline lookup yields CDR1 SGHTA and CDR2 FQGNSA. CDR3 length: 15 amino acids. Trimming at V came to 5 bases and at J to 1 base, leaving 8 bases not matched to a gene. CDR3 sequence (DNA): TGTGCCAGCAGCCTAGGGACAGCTGAATCCTACGAGCAGTACTTC. It encodes CASSLGTAESYEQYF.

This CDR3 reads CASSRDSGAYEQYF. In nucleotides, the CDR3 is TGTGCCAGCAGTCGGGACAGCGGAGCCTACGAGCAGTACTTC. The genes are TRBV25-1 and TRBJ2-7; 7 positions match TRBD1. The CDR3 is 14 residues long. Germline CDR1 and CDR2: MGHDK and SYGVNS. V shed 5 bases, J shed 2 bases, and the junction held 6 bases outside the gene matches.

The V call is TRBV10-1, the J call TRBJ1-4; 12 positions match TRBD1. Germline values: CDR1 WNHNN, CDR2 SYGVQD (reference sequence). The CDR3 has 15 amino acids. V shed 5 bases and J 7 bases; nucleotides not matched to a gene: 5. CDR3: CASSPGTGGSEKLFF. CDR3 sequence (DNA): TGCGCCAGCAGTCCGGGGACAGGGGGCAGTGAAAAACTGTTTTTT.

The CDR3 DNA reads as TGTGCCAGCAGCACTCCGACGGCCCCGGGTGAAAAACTGTTTTTT. It codes for CASSTPTAPGEKLFF. The V gene is TRBV5-5, the J gene TRBJ1-4, with no clear D. V lost 4 bases to trimming and J lost 7 bases, with 17 bases between them. CDR1 is SGHKS, CDR2 YYEKEE, per germline (reference sequence). This CDR3 contains 15 residues.